This T cell receptor beta chain was recorded in a study of CD8 T cells in ankylosing spondylitis. Study findings and constraints: From matched ankylosing spondylitis synovial fluid, disease-linked clones were reportedly recovered at significantly enriched levels. In ankylosing spondylitis blood, a motif of eight highly homologous TCR beta variants appeared characteristic. Disease-linked clones were CD8+ and relatively rare in peripheral blood.

V gave up 3 bases and J gave up 4 bases, with 12 bases separating them. The CDR3 sequence is 14 residues long. Generation of TCR beta libraries employed quantitative 5'-RACE incorporating molecular barcodes. TCRdb called the 5' RACE reads again in MiXCR, with one record for every CDR3 protein. The table shows about 500,000 distinct CDR3 sequences, with 9.5% to 15% occurring only once. As for this clonotype: Its specificity is not known.

The receptor's source is a male donor with ankylosing spondylitis. The genes are TRBV12-3 or TRBV12-4 and TRBJ2-5; TRBD2 might be the D (6 bases). The specimen was blood, either unsorted or a sorted T cell fraction (not recorded which). The CDR3 coding sequence is TGTGCCAGCAGTTTTGGCGGGAACGTAGAGACCCAGTACTTC. Translated: CASSFGGNVETQYF.